These 23 T cell receptor beta chains came from one sample sequenced in a study of T-cell memory formation after mild COVID-19. TCRdb redid the calling of the 5' RACE reads with MiXCR, one entry per CDR3 protein. The sample has hundreds of thousands of distinct CDR3 sequences; 15% to 20% are singletons. The specimen sequenced was PBMCs or a T cell subset sorted from them (not recorded which). These TCRs come from an adult woman who had mild COVID-19 (a few samples of this study predate the infection). Cell type and time point are not known.

This clonotype was seen only once. The chain recombines TRBV10-2 with TRBJ2-7; 7 bases fit TRBD1. CDR1 WSHSY and CDR2 SAAADI come from the germline V gene. The CDR3 spans 12 residues. Losses at the gene ends were 6 bases for V and 11 bases for J; bases not matched to a gene: 10. CDR3: CASREQQGTEYF. CDR3 bases: TGCGCCAGCAGAGAGCAACAGGGGACCGAGTACTTC.

This clonotype turned up a few times. The rearrangement uses TRBV6-6 and TRBJ2-5, with 7 nucleotides matching TRBD1. Germline lookup yields CDR1 MNHNY and CDR2 SVGAGI (reference sequence). The V and J ends lost 6 bases and 2 bases, in that order; junction bases with no gene match: 3. The CDR3 runs 13 residues. This CDR3 is CASREQGQETQYF. For the CDR3, the DNA is TGTGCCAGCAGGGAACAGGGGCAAGAGACCCAGTACTTC.

The chain links TRBV24-1 to TRBJ2-3; 7 bases match TRBD2. The CDR3 has 14 residues. Germline CDR1 KGHDR, CDR2 SFDVKD. V lost 2 bases and J lost 4; bases outside the gene matches: 2. In DNA, the CDR3 is TGTGCCACCAGTGATTCCCGGGGGGCAGATACGCAGTATTTT. Its translation is CATSDSRGADTQYF.

The V gene is TRBV5-5, the J gene TRBJ2-5; unclear D gene. Germline-derived CDR1 and CDR2 are SGHKS and YYEKEE (reference sequence). Trimming removed 0 bases at V and 4 bases at J, with 10 bases between. The CDR3 length is 14 residues. CDR3 sequence (DNA): TGTGCCAGCAGCTTGGAGAGCTTCCGAGAGACCCAGTACTTC. Translated, it gives CASSLESFRETQYF.

With regard to this clonotype: A read error may produce the germline difference seen at one junction end. The chain carries TRBV7-2 and TRBJ2-3; 9 nucleotides align to TRBD2. The length of the CDR3 is 14 residues. Germline values: CDR1 SGHTA, CDR2 FQGNSA. Here the CDR3 reads CASSLAGSPDTQYF. Here the CDR3 DNA reads TGTGCCAGCAGCCTAGCGGGGAGTCCAGATACGCAGTATTTT.

This chain links TRBV7-9 with TRBJ1-1; D is ambiguous. V was pared by 5 bases and J by 0 bases, with 16 bases between. The V gene's germline CDR1 is SEHNR and CDR2 FQNEAQ (reference sequence). The CDR3 runs to 16 residues. CDR3 amino acids: CASSPLGLLMNTEAFF. CDR3 nucleotides: TGTGCCAGCAGCCCCCTAGGACTCCTAATGAACACTGAAGCTTTCTTT.

This clonotype was picked up a small number of times. This chain uses TRBV10-3 with TRBJ2-2; 8 bases line up with TRBD2. The junction had 11 bases not matched to a gene; V was cut back by 3 bases and J by 2 bases. The germline gives CDR1 ENHRY, CDR2 SYGVKD. This CDR3 has 18 residues. CDR3 coding DNA: TGTGCCATCAGTGATGGGCTTACGGGAGGGCCAAACACCGGGGAGCTGTTTTTT. Protein product: CAISDGLTGGPNTGELFF.

The chain links TRBV2 to TRBJ2-1; no clear D. V gave up 6 bases and J gave up 6 bases, with 18 bases separating them. CDR1 SNHLY and CDR2 FYNNEI come from the germline V gene. The CDR3 is made up of 15 amino acids. In DNA form, the CDR3 reads TGTGCCAGCAGAGTCACAGAGGTTTTGGGCAATGAGCAGTTCTTC. Translated: CASRVTEVLGNEQFF.

This sequence joins TRBV7-8 and TRBJ2-3; 7 positions agree with TRBD1. Germline CDR1 SGHVS, CDR2 FQNEAQ. This CDR3 region has 15 residues. V dropped 4 bases and J dropped 3; count of bases not matched to a gene: 7. The CDR3 reads CASSSNRGATDTQYF. The CDR3 DNA sequence: TGTGCCAGCAGCTCGAACAGGGGCGCAACAGATACGCAGTATTTT.

This chain connects TRBV6-1 to TRBJ1-4; no definite D call. Trimming pared 3 bases from V and 7 bases from J, leaving 18 bases between. Germline CDR1 MNHNS, CDR2 SASEGT. The CDR3 has 16 residues. CDR3 sequence: CASSEAVGFGSEKLFF. The DNA for the CDR3 is TGTGCCAGCAGTGAGGCCGTGGGGTTTGGTTCTGAAAAACTGTTTTTT.

The chain carries TRBV3-1 and TRBJ2-1; 14 positions match TRBD2. CDR1 is LGHDT and CDR2 is YNNKEL in the germline V gene (reference sequence). The V segment lost 3 bases and the J segment 10 bases; nucleotides outside the gene matches: 8. The CDR3 is made up of 16 amino acids. The chain's CDR3 is CASSHFQGTSGREQFF. CDR3 nucleotides: TGTGCCAGCAGCCATTTCCAGGGGACTAGCGGGAGAGAGCAGTTCTTC.

The chain couples TRBV20-1 to TRBJ2-5, with D perhaps TRBD2 (6 bases). Germline V lookup: CDR1 DFQATT, CDR2 SNEGSKA (reference sequence). The CDR3 has 14 amino acids. V was shortened by 2 bases and J by 2 bases, with 12 bases between the two germline ends. CDR3 DNA sequence: TGCAGTGCTAGAATGCGGGGTTGGCAAGAGACCCAGTACTTC. Translating gives CSARMRGWQETQYF.

In this sample, this clonotype turned up a few times. The rearrangement links TRBV20-1 to TRBJ2-7; tentatively, D is TRBD1 or TRBD2 (5 bases each). V was shortened by 3 bases and J by 2 bases, with 14 bases between the two germline ends. The germline gives CDR1 DFQATT, CDR2 SNEGSKA (reference sequence). The CDR3 loop spans 14 amino acids. CDR3 region: CSARERDPAYEQYF. The CDR3 DNA reads as TGCAGTGCTAGGGAGAGGGACCCGGCCTACGAGCAGTACTTC.

V usage is TRBV29-1 and J usage is TRBJ2-3, with D maybe TRBD2 (6 bases). Germline CDR1 SQVTM, CDR2 ANQGSEA. The ends were cut back, 6 bases at V and 0 bases at J, with 13 bases in the middle. The CDR3 spans 14 residues. The CDR3, as DNA: TGCAGCGTGGGAGGCGGACTTAGCACAGATACGCAGTATTTT. It codes for CSVGGGLSTDTQYF.

This chain uses TRBV4-3 with TRBJ2-7, with TRBD2 matching over 8 bases. V dropped 0 bases and J dropped 3; count of bases not matched to a gene: 13. The CDR3 is 18 amino acids. Germline V CDR1 and CDR2: LGHNA, YSLEER. The CDR3 region is CASSQDWGAAGGIYEQYF. CDR3 nucleotides: TGCGCCAGCAGCCAAGATTGGGGTGCGGCGGGAGGTATCTACGAGCAGTACTTC.

This clonotype appeared a few times. The chain has TRBV6-6 and TRBJ2-1, with D maybe TRBD1 (5 bases). The CDR3 is made up of 13 amino acids. V lost 2 bases and J lost 3, with 5 bases in between. From germline, CDR1 is MNHNY and CDR2 SVGAGI (reference sequence). The CDR3 sequence: CASSYDSYNEQFF. CDR3 bases: TGTGCCAGCAGTTACGACAGCTACAATGAGCAGTTCTTC.

This clonotype was seen a handful of times. V and J are TRBV6-5 and TRBJ2-7; D not certain. Germline values: CDR1 MNHEY, CDR2 SVGAGI. The CDR3 loop spans 14 amino acids. V was shortened by 8 bases and J by 6 bases, with 20 bases between the two germline ends. The CDR3: CASASRGRGVEQYF. The CDR3 DNA reads as TGTGCCAGCGCCTCCAGAGGTCGTGGCGTCGAGCAGTACTTC.

DNA of the CDR3: TGCAGTGCTAGAGATGACAGATCTGGGGTCCCTGAAGCTTTCTTT. As protein: CSARDDRSGVPEAFF. This sequence joins TRBV20-1 and TRBJ1-1; the D gene is possibly TRBD1 (5 bases). Deletions cut 0 bases from V and 6 bases from J, with 17 bases between. CDR1 DFQATT and CDR2 SNEGSKA come from the germline V gene (reference sequence). CDR3 length: 15 amino acids.

This clonotype was seen only a few times. The V call is TRBV7-2, the J call TRBJ1-5; perhaps TRBD1 as D (6 bases). The germline V gene has CDR1 SGHTA and CDR2 FQGNSA. V lost 8 bases, J lost 0 bases, and 14 bases lay in between. The CDR3 has 15 amino acids. DNA of the CDR3: TGTGCCAGCGGAGGGGGACTTAATAGCAATCAGCCCCAGCATTTT. It yields the protein CASGGGLNSNQPQHF.

The chain links TRBV12-3 or TRBV12-4 to TRBJ2-1; TRBD2 might be the D (5 bases). Trimming left V 5 bases short and J 0 bases short, with 11 bases between. The CDR3 loop spans 15 amino acids. Here the CDR3 DNA reads TGTGCCAGCAGTCGGGGAGTGAGCTCCTACAATGAGCAGTTCTTC. Amino acid sequence: CASSRGVSSYNEQFF.

The rearrangement joins TRBV4-1 to TRBJ1-5; D call uncertain. Trimming took off 1 base at V and 0 bases at J, with 7 bases between the two ends. CDR1 and CDR2 from the germline V gene are MGHRA and YSYEKL. The CDR3 runs 15 residues. The CDR3: CASSQAGGSNQPQHF. The CDR3 DNA reads TGCGCCAGCAGCCAAGCTGGAGGTAGCAATCAGCCCCAGCATTTT.

This clonotype was seen a handful of times. The chain links TRBV12-3 or TRBV12-4 to TRBJ2-7; 7 bases agree with TRBD2. The CDR3 is made up of 14 amino acids. J gave up 2 bases and V 5 bases, and 6 bases lay outside the gene matches. In DNA, the CDR3 is TGTGCCAGCAGTCGGCAGGGAGGGGCCTACGAGCAGTACTTC. Its protein is CASSRQGGAYEQYF.

This clonotype was detected only a few times. The rearrangement joins TRBV12-3 or TRBV12-4 to TRBJ2-3, with D perhaps TRBD2 (5 bases). This CDR3 comprises 14 residues. Trimming took 3 bases from V and 2 from J, leaving 9 bases between them. CDR3 protein: CASSFGLDTDTQYF. In DNA, the CDR3 is TGTGCCAGCAGTTTCGGACTGGACACAGATACGCAGTATTTT.